The 12 T cell receptor beta chains presented below share a single source sample, sequenced in a study of Ad26.COV2.S vaccination and SARS-CoV-2 variants. Treatment of the sample: around 19 received Ad26.COV2.S at low or high dose, single or two shots; roughly 5 received placebo; per-sample allocation not given. All samples were drawn on day 63, counting from the first vaccine or placebo injection. The data were produced by immunoSEQ multiplex PCR, yet TCRdb's version contains in-frame clones alone and is incomplete. In the table there are 350,000 to 550,000 clones, 89% of which are singletons. The sequencing here drew on peripheral blood, taken in a trial of Ad26.COV2.S vaccine versus placebo. Receptors originate from a person aged 18-60 years who received the Ad26.COV2.S COVID-19 vaccine or a placebo.

The chain joins TRBV5-1 to TRBJ2-2; D remains unclear. This CDR3 region has 14 residues. V was pared by 5 bases and J by 6 bases, with 14 bases between. In germline, CDR1 is SGHRS, CDR2 YFSETQ. CDR3 loop: CASSLNSVAGELFF. CDR3 bases: TGCGCCAGCAGTCTGAATTCGGTGGCCGGGGAGCTGTTTTTT.

This chain uses TRBV18 with TRBJ1-6, with D possibly matching TRBD1 (6 bases). V was pared by 4 bases and J by 7 bases, with 20 bases between. The germline gives CDR1 KGHSH, CDR2 LQKENI. This CDR3 is 17 amino acids long. The CDR3 region is CASSLPTGYSPNSPLHF. The DNA for the CDR3 is TGTGCCAGCTCACTACCGACAGGATACTCGCCAAATTCACCCCTCCACTTT.

Comments on this clone: Within the sample, other DNA sequences also encode this same CDR3. The V gene is TRBV7-9, the J gene TRBJ1-3; 7 bases line up with TRBD1. Losses at the gene ends were 5 bases for V and 0 bases for J; bases not matched to a gene: 7. The CDR3 length is 16 residues. Per the germline V gene, CDR1 is SEHNR and CDR2 is FQNEAQ (reference sequence). CDR3 region: CASSPRQGSSGNTIYF. The CDR3 DNA follows: TGTGCCAGCAGCCCGCGACAGGGAAGCTCTGGAAACACCATATATTTT.

This clone was found once. The rearrangement links TRBV15 to TRBJ1-4, with D possibly TRBD1 on 5 matching bases. The CDR3 loop spans 14 amino acids. V lost 9 bases and J 7 bases, leaving 18 bases between the germline ends. The V gene's germline CDR1 is LNHNV and CDR2 YYDKDF (reference sequence). CDR3 DNA sequence: TGTGCCACGCAGGAAGGGACTGAAAGTGAAAAACTGTTTTTT. Its protein product is CATQEGTESEKLFF. The whole variable domain, remainder taken from reference TRBV15 and TRBJ1-4, is DAMVIQNPRYQVTQFGKPVTLSCSQTLNHNVMYWYQQKSSQAPKLLFHYYDKDFNNEADTPDNFQSRRPNTSFCFLDIRSPGLGDTAMYLCATQEGTESEKLFFGSGTQLSVL.

Comments on this clone: At the DNA level, this CDR3 is encoded by other sequences in the same sample as well. The rearrangement uses TRBV7-9 and TRBJ1-1, with unresolved D. CDR3 length equals 13 residues. Trimming shortened V by 5 bases and J by 1 base, and 8 bases separated the two germline ends. Germline V gives CDR1 SEHNR, CDR2 FQNEAQ (reference sequence). The CDR3 protein is CASSPRANTEAFF. The CDR3 DNA is TGTGCCAGCAGCCCTAGGGCGAACACTGAAGCTTTCTTT.

V gene TRBV4-3 combines with J gene TRBJ2-1, with TRBD2 matching over 12 bases. CDR3 length: 14 amino acids. J lost 16 bases, V lost 1 base, and 8 bases had no gene match. Germline V gene lookup returns CDR1 LGHNA and CDR2 YSLEER. CDR3 nucleotides: TGCGCCAGCAGCCAAGGACCCACTAGCGGGAGGACTTTCTTC. This translates into CASSQGPTSGRTFF.

CDR3: CASTLFTSRPFF. The CDR3 DNA sequence: TGTGCCAGCACCCTTTTTACTAGCCGCCCGTTCTTC. The V and J genes are TRBV28 and TRBJ2-1; D may be TRBD2 (6 bases). CDR3 length equals 12 residues. Germline V gene lookup returns CDR1 MDHEN and CDR2 SYDVKM. V was cut by 7 bases and J by 15 bases, with 19 bases left in between.

This sequence joins TRBV11-2 and TRBJ1-1; D call uncertain. The V and J ends lost 5 bases and 6 bases respectively, with 10 bases between them. Germline CDR1 is SGHAT and CDR2 is FQNNGV. The CDR3 contains 12 residues. The CDR3 here is CASSDPPAEAFF. DNA of the CDR3: TGTGCCAGCAGCGACCCACCGGCTGAAGCTTTCTTT. The entire variable domain, with the rest obtained from reference TRBV11-2 and TRBJ1-1, is as follows: EAGVAQSPRYKIIEKRQSVAFWCNPISGHATLYWYQQILGQGPKLLIQFQNNGVVDDSQLPKDRFSAERLKGVDSTLKIQPAKLEDSAVYLCASSDPPAEAFFGQGTRLTVV.

V usage is TRBV6-5 and J usage is TRBJ1-5, with D hard to call. Germline values: CDR1 MNHEY, CDR2 SVGAGI. The CDR3 covers 14 residues. Trimming pared 7 bases from V and 1 base from J, leaving 11 bases between. CDR3 region: CASIHPQSNQPQHF. The CDR3 DNA is TGTGCCAGCATCCACCCCCAGAGCAATCAGCCCCAGCATTTT.

V is TRBV9 and J is TRBJ1-2; 8 bases match TRBD1. The V segment lost 2 bases and the J segment 1 base; nucleotides outside the gene matches: 4. The length of the CDR3 is 15 residues. Germline CDR1 reads SGDLS; CDR2 reads YYNGEE. The CDR3 sequence: CASSVGQAYNYGYTF. The CDR3 nucleotides read TGTGCCAGCAGCGTGGGACAGGCCTATAACTATGGCTACACCTTC.

This clone was observed a few times. This CDR3 is also generated by other DNA sequences in the sample. The rearrangement uses TRBV9 and TRBJ1-1; 7 nucleotides agree with TRBD1. The CDR3 consists of 15 residues. Germline CDR1 and CDR2: SGDLS and YYNGEE. V gave up 3 bases and J gave up 0 bases; unmatched junction bases: 5. The CDR3 sequence: CASSAYRGMNTEAFF. CDR3 bases: TGTGCCAGCAGCGCCTACAGGGGAATGAACACTGAAGCTTTCTTT.

This clone came up once. The CDR3 reads CASSYGGARYNEQFF. The CDR3 bases are TGTGCCAGCAGTTACGGGGGGGCTAGATACAATGAGCAGTTCTTC. V is TRBV6-6 and J is TRBJ2-1; a weak D match, TRBD2 (7 bases). Trimming took 2 bases from V and 4 from J, leaving 12 bases between them. Germline CDR1 reads MNHNY; CDR2 reads SVGAGI (reference sequence). CDR3 length: 15 amino acids.